The clone carrying this TCR beta chain was counted a few times. The antigen is not known. Each CDR3 protein gets one entry after TCRdb re-called the 5' RACE reads with MiXCR. The sample carries hundreds of thousands of distinct CDR3 sequences, around a fifth recorded once. The source of the sample is a study of T cells after yellow fever vaccination. Study-level points and caveats: Post-booster repertoires again held most primary-vaccination clones (roughly 95% CD4, just under 90% CD8). A weaker but faster secondary response was observed, peaking on day 5 versus 15. Abundant bulk-population clonotypes could contaminate the FACS-sorted repertoires.

The TCR comes from a man in his late teens or twenties who received the YFV17D yellow fever vaccine. The sequencing here drew on PBMCs, taken around 3 weeks after the first yellow fever vaccination.

CDR3 nucleotides: TGTGCCAGCAGCTCCTCGGGGGGATCGGATACGCAGTATTTT. Amino acids: CASSSSGGSDTQYF. The V call is TRBV7-9, the J call TRBJ2-3, with 7 bases identical to TRBD2. After removal of 4 bases from V and 6 bases from J, the junction contained 7 bases not matched to a gene. CDR3 length: 14 amino acids. Germline CDR1 and CDR2: SEHNR and FQNEAQ (reference sequence).